The next 10 T cell receptor beta chains were all read from a single sample in a study of blood T cell repertoires in COVID-19. Clones were read by immunoSEQ multiplex PCR, and TCRdb kept only the in-frame ones, dropping some. The sample holds around 40,000 clones; 85% to 90% are singletons and the top ten take approximately 25%. The material sequenced was peripheral blood. These receptors all stem from a man in his fifties or sixties with active or convalescent COVID-19.

The J gene is TRBJ2-3, the V gene TRBV27, with 7 bases matching TRBD2. This CDR3 region has 14 residues. CDR1 and CDR2 from the germline V gene are MNHEY and SMNVEV (reference sequence). The V and J ends lost 7 bases and 0 bases, in that order; junction bases with no gene match: 4. The CDR3 DNA is TGTGCCAGCACCTGGGGGGGTAGCACAGATACGCAGTATTTT. It translates to CASTWGGSTDTQYF.

The rearrangement uses TRBV27 and TRBJ2-1, with TRBD2 as a possible D gene (5 bases). The CDR3 loop spans 15 amino acids. Trimming took off 6 bases at V and 4 bases at J, with 16 bases between the two ends. Per germline, CDR1 MNHEY and CDR2 SMNVEV (reference sequence). The CDR3 DNA sequence: TGTGCCAGCAGCCCAAGGGTCGGGGTTTACAATGAGCAGTTCTTC. Translated: CASSPRVGVYNEQFF.

This rearrangement joins TRBV7-9 to TRBJ2-6; 11 bases are a match to TRBD2. V lost 0 bases, J lost 2 bases, and 6 bases stayed unmatched. This CDR3 is built from 19 residues. The germline CDR1 and CDR2 sequences are SEHNR and FQNEAQ (reference sequence). The CDR3 DNA is TGTGCCAGCAGCTTAGCGGGGCTAGCGGGAGGTCCTGGGGCCAACGTCCTGACTTTC. It translates to CASSLAGLAGGPGANVLTF.

This chain joins TRBV9 and TRBJ2-5; weak D call: TRBD2 (7 bases). This CDR3 has 14 residues. Per germline, CDR1 SGDLS and CDR2 YYNGEE. Trimming took 3 bases from V and 5 from J, leaving 14 bases between them. The CDR3 protein is CASSEGGRGETQYF. CDR3 coding DNA: TGTGCCAGCAGCGAGGGGGGGCGCGGGGAGACCCAGTACTTC.

This sequence joins TRBV10-3 and TRBJ2-1; the D gene is possibly TRBD2 (5 bases). Germline V gene sequence: CDR1 ENHRY, CDR2 SYGVKD. CDR3 length equals 16 residues. Trimming shortened V by 6 bases and J by 1 base, and 16 bases separated the two germline ends. The CDR3 sequence is CAISGIVLGSYNEQFF. The CDR3 DNA follows: TGTGCCATCAGCGGGATAGTTTTAGGATCCTACAATGAGCAGTTCTTC.

The chain joins TRBV20-1 to TRBJ1-4, with TRBD1 matching over 7 bases. The CDR3 is 20 amino acids. The V and J ends lost 3 bases and 0 bases, in that order; junction bases with no gene match: 19. Germline CDR1 DFQATT, CDR2 SNEGSKA (reference sequence). The CDR3 DNA follows: TGCAGTGCTAGTGGTAGGGGGCGCCGGTTTGGTATGGCAACTAATGAAAAACTGTTTTTT. This encodes CSASGRGRRFGMATNEKLFF.

The chain uses TRBV19 and TRBJ1-2, with D perhaps matching TRBD1 (5 bases). V was trimmed by 5 bases and J by 3 bases, leaving 10 bases between them. Germline V gene data show CDR1 as LNHDA and CDR2 as SQIVND (reference sequence). This CDR3 region has 13 residues. CDR3 protein: CASSPQGYYGYTF. The CDR3 bases are TGTGCCAGTAGTCCTCAGGGTTACTATGGCTACACCTTC.

The gene calls are TRBV4-1 and TRBJ1-5; D unclear. CDR1 and CDR2 (germline): MGHRA, YSYEKL. The CDR3 runs 16 residues. V shed 0 bases and J shed 6 bases, with 15 bases lying between them. CDR3 sequence: CASSQDRGALSQPQHF. CDR3 sequence (DNA): TGCGCCAGCAGCCAAGATCGGGGAGCTTTAAGTCAGCCCCAGCATTTT.

This clone was observed a handful of times. This rearrangement joins TRBV29-1 to TRBJ2-7, with D possibly matching TRBD2 (6 bases). This CDR3 spans 14 amino acids. V gave up 5 bases and J gave up 0 bases, with 14 bases separating them. Germline V CDR1 and CDR2: SQVTM, ANQGSEA. The DNA of the CDR3 is TGCAGCGTTAAGTCGGCGGGGCGCTCCTACGAGCAGTACTTC. Protein product: CSVKSAGRSYEQYF.

The chain joins TRBV28 to TRBJ1-1; D uncertain. The CDR3 covers 13 residues. Germline assignment: CDR1 MDHEN and CDR2 SYDVKM. Trimming removed 7 bases from V and 5 bases from J, with 14 bases in between. The CDR3 DNA reads TGTGCCAGCAATTGGGCAGTCCCGACTGAAGCTTTCTTT. Its protein product is CASNWAVPTEAFF.